These 17 T cell receptor beta chains were sequenced from one sample in a study of blood T cell repertoires in COVID-19. Produced via immunoSEQ multiplex PCR; TCRdb's table is partial and in-frame only. In the table there are over 45,000 clones, approximately 89% of which are singletons. The sequencing input was peripheral blood. Receptors were obtained from a woman in her sixties with active COVID-19.

V and J are TRBV3-1 (or the pseudogene TRBV3-2) and TRBJ1-6; tentatively, D is TRBD1 (5 bases). Trimming cost V 4 bases and J 6 bases, with 13 bases left between them. CDR1 is LGHDT and CDR2 is YNNKEL in the germline V gene (reference sequence). The CDR3 has 15 amino acids. In DNA form, the CDR3 reads TGTGCCAGCAGCCTAATTGACAGTTCTAATTCACCCCTCCACTTT. Translating gives CASSLIDSSNSPLHF.

This clone has a single count. The CDR3 nucleotides are TGTGCCAGCAGTCGGCTTCAGTACGAGCAGTACTTC. Translated: CASSRLQYEQYF. The chain links TRBV6-6 to TRBJ2-7; D is uncertain. From germline, CDR1 is MNHNY and CDR2 SVGAGI (reference sequence). The CDR3 runs to 12 residues. V was shortened by 5 bases and J by 4 bases, with 9 bases between the two germline ends.

This clone was detected only a few times. V gene TRBV7-2 combines with J gene TRBJ2-7; 12 bases are shared with TRBD1. The CDR3 is made up of 15 amino acids. Per germline, CDR1 SGHTA and CDR2 FQGNSA. V trimming: 0 bases; J trimming: 6 bases; junction bases outside the gene matches: 3. The CDR3 sequence is CASSLAGTGGFEQYF. The CDR3, as DNA: TGTGCCAGCAGCTTAGCCGGGACAGGGGGCTTCGAGCAGTACTTC.

V and J are TRBV15 and TRBJ2-5, with no clear D. This CDR3 comprises 14 residues. Germline V CDR1 and CDR2: LNHNV, YYDKDF (reference sequence). V shed 5 bases and J shed 5 bases, with 15 bases lying between them. CDR3 bases: TGTGCCACCAGCGATCGATTTCTTCGGGAGACCCAGTACTTC. As protein: CATSDRFLRETQYF.

This sequence joins TRBV11-2 and TRBJ2-1, with 10 bases identical to TRBD1. The CDR3 is 15 amino acids. Germline CDR1 SGHAT, CDR2 FQNNGV. Germline trimming cut 5 bases from V and 2 bases from J; bases unmatched to any gene: 3. The CDR3 bases are TGTGCCAGCAGCCTGGGACAGGGGACCTACAATGAGCAGTTCTTC. Encoded protein: CASSLGQGTYNEQFF.

The V and J genes are TRBV5-4 and TRBJ2-7; the match to TRBD1 covers 10 bases. The germline V gene encodes CDR1 SGHNT and CDR2 YYREEE (reference sequence). J gave up 5 bases and V 4 bases, and 9 bases lay outside the gene matches. The CDR3 covers 15 residues. The CDR3 sequence: CASSRGDRGRNEQYF. In DNA, the CDR3 is TGTGCCAGCAGCCGGGGGGACAGGGGCAGAAACGAGCAGTACTTC.

This clone was seen only once. The V and J genes are TRBV25-1 and TRBJ2-6; D is uncertain. There are 16 residues in the CDR3. Trimming removed 7 bases at V and 3 bases at J, with 16 bases between. Germline V gene lookup returns CDR1 MGHDK and CDR2 SYGVNS. The CDR3 coding sequence is TGTGCCAGCACCCCTGCCCCAGGTGGTGGGGCCAACGTCCTGACTTTC. Translating gives CASTPAPGGGANVLTF.

V and J are TRBV11-3 and TRBJ1-3; D perhaps matches TRBD1 (6 bases). The last part of the DNA fits TRBJ2-2 better; the J call may be wrong. CDR1 is SGHNT, CDR2 YENEEA, per germline. The CDR3 spans 14 residues. This CDR3 is CASSHRAGTGELFF. CDR3 coding DNA: TGTGCCAGCAGCCACAGGGCGGGCACCGGGGAGCTGTTTTTT.

This clone has a single count. The chain has TRBV3-1 (or the pseudogene TRBV3-2) and TRBJ2-1, with D perhaps matching TRBD2 (6 bases). V lost 0 bases and J 5 bases, leaving 8 bases between the germline ends. Germline V gene lookup returns CDR1 LGHDT and CDR2 YNNKEL (reference sequence). This CDR3 comprises 14 residues. CDR3 residues: CASSQDPGDNEQFF. CDR3 nucleotides: TGTGCCAGCAGCCAAGATCCGGGGGACAATGAGCAGTTCTTC.

The rearrangement uses TRBV2 and TRBJ2-7, with D perhaps matching TRBD1 (7 bases). From germline, CDR1 is SNHLY and CDR2 FYNNEI. This CDR3 is built from 13 residues. V lost 6 bases and J lost 7, with 16 bases in between. The CDR3 nucleotides are TGTGCCAGCAGCTCGGACAGGAGCGGGGAGCAGTACTTC. Translation: CASSSDRSGEQYF.

The rearrangement joins TRBV6-5 to TRBJ1-5; D gene ambiguous. Trimming cost V 6 bases and J 0 bases, with 9 bases left between them. CDR3 length: 14 amino acids. The germline CDR1 and CDR2 sequences are MNHEY and SVGAGI. CDR3 DNA sequence: TGTGCCAGCAGGTCGGGGTCTAGCAATCAGCCCCAGCATTTT. It codes for CASRSGSSNQPQHF.

CDR3 sequence reads: CASSILAGGSGDTQYF. The CDR3 region has the DNA TGTGCCAGCAGCATCCTAGCGGGGGGTAGCGGTGATACGCAGTATTTT. The chain links TRBV11-2 to TRBJ2-3; 11 bases match TRBD2. Germline values: CDR1 SGHAT, CDR2 FQNNGV. The CDR3 consists of 16 residues. With V trimmed by 5 bases and J by 6 bases, 10 bases remained unmatched.

This chain links TRBV19 with TRBJ1-1; TRBD1 aligns across 12 bases. V was pared by 6 bases and J by 3 bases, with 5 bases of the junction left unmatched. CDR3 length equals 15 residues. Germline CDR1 is LNHDA and CDR2 is SQIVND (reference sequence). Here the CDR3 DNA reads TGTGCCAGTAGGACCGGGACAGGGGGCTACACTGAAGCTTTCTTT. Translation gives CASRTGTGGYTEAFF.

The rearrangement joins TRBV6-5 to TRBJ1-2; D is undetermined. The CDR3 contains 14 residues. The germline gives CDR1 MNHEY, CDR2 SVGAGI. V gave up 7 bases and J gave up 2 bases, with 14 bases separating them. The CDR3 protein is CASNTEPSNYGYTF. DNA of the CDR3: TGTGCCAGCAATACAGAGCCTTCAAACTATGGCTACACCTTC.

This clone was observed a handful of times. The V gene is TRBV5-1, the J gene TRBJ2-5; a possible D gene is TRBD2 (6 bases). CDR3 length: 14 amino acids. CDR1 and CDR2 from the germline V gene are SGHRS and YFSETQ. V was pared by 0 bases and J by 5 bases, with 11 bases between. CDR3 DNA: TGCGCCAGCAGCTTGGTCACAGGAGGGGAGACCCAGTACTTC. It codes for CASSLVTGGETQYF. The complete variable domain, with remaining parts taken from reference TRBV5-1 and TRBJ2-5, reads KAGVTQTPRYLIKTRGQQVTLSCSPISGHRSVSWYQQTPGQGLQFLFEYFSETQRNKGNFPGRFSGRQFSNSRSEMNVSTLELGDSALYLCASSLVTGGETQYFGPGTRLLVL.

The gene calls are TRBV7-2 and TRBJ1-2; the D gene is possibly TRBD1 (5 bases). Trimming removed 0 bases at V and 4 bases at J, with 12 bases between. The germline gives CDR1 SGHTA, CDR2 FQGNSA. The CDR3 runs 15 residues. This chain's CDR3 is CASSLARRQTYGYTF. CDR3 nucleotides: TGTGCCAGCAGCTTAGCGAGGAGACAGACCTATGGCTACACCTTC.

In its sample, this clone was seen a few times. The J gene is TRBJ2-5, the V gene TRBV5-6, with TRBD2 matching 7 bases. Unmatched junction bases numbered 8, after V lost 9 bases and J lost 3 bases. The CDR3 is 13 residues long. Looked up from germline, CDR1 is SGHDT and CDR2 is YYEEEE. The CDR3 coding sequence is TGTGCCACCCACGGGGGGATCAAAGAGACCCAGTACTTC. Its translation is CATHGGIKETQYF.